The source of this T cell receptor (beta chain) is a study of CD8 T cells in Susac syndrome. Random hexamers served to reverse transcribe roughly 0.45 to 1 ug RNA. A single record per CDR3 protein comes from TCRdb applying MiXCR to the immunoSEQ multiplex PCR reads. The sample records hundreds of thousands of distinct CDR3 sequences, 85% to 95% being singletons. Each multiple sclerosis control was a treatment-naive patient with relapsing-remitting disease that was either stable or active. The germline V gene encodes CDR1 SQVTM and CDR2 ANQGSEA. This CDR3 has 12 amino acids. The V end was cut by 5 bases, the J end by 4 bases, with 9 bases between.

This rearrangement joins TRBV29-1 to TRBJ2-1; D uncertain. The clonotype was recovered from a human donor with multiple sclerosis. Sequenced sample: CD4+ T cells from PBMCs. The CDR3 coding sequence is TGCAGCGTTAAGGCAAATTACAATGAGCAGTTCTTC. Translated: CSVKANYNEQFF.